This section outlines one TCR beta chain sequence together with its context. Its target is unknown. These data come from a study of cytomegalovirus exposure and HLA in healthy donors. A multiplex PCR was run with 60 Vbeta primers and 13 Jbeta primers. Produced via immunoSEQ multiplex PCR; TCRdb's table is partial and in-frame only. The sample has approximately 190,000 clones, 87% seen once. Findings and limits, study-wide: A later analysis linked a missense DCLRE1C variant to TCR beta V- and J-gene trimming. In a later analysis, productive TCRs from donors in an Asian-associated ancestry cluster reportedly carried fewer N-insertions than the cohort mean. In an earlier analysis, about 87% or about 30%: the productive usage of most TCR beta V segments.

V was pared by 4 bases and J by 5 bases, with 12 bases of the junction left unmatched. Germline CDR1 reads SGHRS; CDR2 reads YFSETQ. The CDR3 runs 17 residues. The clonotype originates from a man aged 30 to 39 in good health and CMV-seronegative. The chain employs TRBV5-1 and TRBJ2-2, with 9 bases matching TRBD2. The sample taken for sequencing was PBMCs. DNA of the CDR3: TGCGCCAGCAGCCTAACTATACTAGCGGGCGGGACCGGGGAGCTGTTTTTT. This translates into CASSLTILAGGTGELFF.